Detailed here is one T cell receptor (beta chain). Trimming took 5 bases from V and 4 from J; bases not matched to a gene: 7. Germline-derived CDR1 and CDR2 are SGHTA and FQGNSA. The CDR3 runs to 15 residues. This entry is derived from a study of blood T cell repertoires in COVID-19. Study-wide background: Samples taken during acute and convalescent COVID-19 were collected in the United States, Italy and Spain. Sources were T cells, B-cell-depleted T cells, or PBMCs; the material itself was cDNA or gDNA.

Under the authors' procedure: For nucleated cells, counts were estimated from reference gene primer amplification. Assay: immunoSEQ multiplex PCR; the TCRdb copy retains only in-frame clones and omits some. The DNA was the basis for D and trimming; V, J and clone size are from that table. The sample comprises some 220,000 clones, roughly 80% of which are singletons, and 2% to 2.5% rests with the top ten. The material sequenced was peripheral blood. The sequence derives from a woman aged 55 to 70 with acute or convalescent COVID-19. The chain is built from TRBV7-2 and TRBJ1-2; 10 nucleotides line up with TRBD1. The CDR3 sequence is CASSPGTGAFYGYTF. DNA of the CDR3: TGTGCCAGCAGCCCGGGGACAGGGGCCTTCTATGGCTACACCTTC.